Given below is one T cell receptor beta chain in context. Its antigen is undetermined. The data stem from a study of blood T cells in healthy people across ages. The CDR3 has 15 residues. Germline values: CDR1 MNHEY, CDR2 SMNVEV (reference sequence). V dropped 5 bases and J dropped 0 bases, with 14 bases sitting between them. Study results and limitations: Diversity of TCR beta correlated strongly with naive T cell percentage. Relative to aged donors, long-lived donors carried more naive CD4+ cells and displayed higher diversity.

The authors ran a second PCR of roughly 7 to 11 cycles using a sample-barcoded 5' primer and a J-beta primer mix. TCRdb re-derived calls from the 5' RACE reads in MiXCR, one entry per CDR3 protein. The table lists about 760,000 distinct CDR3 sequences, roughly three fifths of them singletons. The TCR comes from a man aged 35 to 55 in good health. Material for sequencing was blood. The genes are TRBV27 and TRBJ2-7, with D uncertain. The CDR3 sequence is CASSPSLGNSYEQYF. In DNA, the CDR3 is TGTGCCAGCAGTCCAAGTTTGGGCAACTCCTACGAGCAGTACTTC.